This entry describes one T cell receptor beta chain. Generated by immunoSEQ multiplex PCR, the TCRdb table keeps only in-frame clones and is missing some. This sample has about 110,000 clones; 75% to 90% occur once, and the top ten carry approximately 4.5%. These data are taken from a study of T cell responses to AZD1222 COVID-19 vaccine. Germline-derived CDR1 and CDR2 are LGHNA and YSLEER. Trimming left V 1 base short and J 4 bases short, with 13 bases between. The CDR3 extends over 15 amino acids. This chain connects TRBV4-3 to TRBJ1-2; TRBD1 is a possible D gene (5 bases). The sample consisted of peripheral blood, taken on day 0 of AZD1222 vaccination. This clonotype originated in an adult in good health. The CDR3 sequence is CASSQGDRLAYGYTF. CDR3 nucleotide sequence: TGCGCCAGCAGCCAAGGGGACCGACTAGCCTATGGCTACACCTTC.